Listed below are T cell receptor beta chains from one sample, sequenced in a study of graft-versus-host responses after intestinal transplantation. Repertoires were generated with immunoSEQ multiplex PCR, while TCRdb's copy carries only in-frame clones and drops some. The sample carries about 47,000 clones, 85% to 95% recorded once. This material consisted of PBMCs, taken about 790 days after a first intestinal transplant, on the day of a second. Every receptor here comes from a human patient who received an intestinal transplant, so some T cells may come from the graft donor. Each CDR3 is given with its conserved first and last residue. A D gene is named only where the DNA matches it firmly. The size of a clone is reported for some rows only, either as once, few or many, or as a class for expanded clones.

cdr3_nt	cdr3_aa	j_call	clone_size	v_call	d_call
TGTGCCAGCAGCCAAGATCTGTCCGTCGGCTCCTATAATTCACCCCTCCACTTT	CASSQDLSVGSYNSPLHF	TRBJ1-6	.	TRBV4-2	.
TGTGCCAGCTCACCACGCGGGGGATTACACGAGCAGTACTTC	CASSPRGGLHEQYF	TRBJ2-7	.	TRBV18	TRBD2
TGTGCCAGCGGGGACAGGATGAACACTGAAGCTTTCTTT	CASGDRMNTEAFF	TRBJ1-1	.	TRBV7-9	TRBD1
TGTGCCTGGATTCGAGGGCTCACAGGGTTGAACACTGAAGCTTTCTTT	CAWIRGLTGLNTEAFF	TRBJ1-1	.	TRBV30	.
TGTGCCTGGAGTGTAGCGTATGGCTACACCTTC	CAWSVAYGYTF	TRBJ1-2	once	TRBV30	.
TGTGCCTGGCGGAGTGAAAAACTGTTTTTT	CAWRSEKLFF	TRBJ1-4	.	TRBV30	.
TGTGCCAGCAGTGGTTCAGTGAACACTGAAGCTTTCTTT	CASSGSVNTEAFF	TRBJ1-1	.	TRBV6-5	.
TGTGCCAGCAGCTTAGCAGGAACCACCGGGGAGCTGTTTTTT	CASSLAGTTGELFF	TRBJ2-2	.	TRBV7-8	.
TGTGCCTGGAGATTACCGGGGACAGGGGGTATAGGCTACACCTTC	CAWRLPGTGGIGYTF	TRBJ1-2	once	TRBV30	TRBD1
TGTGCCAGCAGCGTTTCGGCTAATCAGCCCCAGCATTTT	CASSVSANQPQHF	TRBJ1-5	.	TRBV9	.
TGTGCCAGCAGTTTGTCGACTAGCGGGAGCTACGAGCAGTACTTC	CASSLSTSGSYEQYF	TRBJ2-7	.	TRBV28	TRBD2
TGTGCCAGTAGTGACTCTAGCGGCTCCTACAATGAGCAGTTCTTC	CASSDSSGSYNEQFF	TRBJ2-1	.	TRBV6-4	TRBD2
TGTGCCAGCAGTGGGACTAGCGTTGCGGGCAATGAGCAGTTCTTC	CASSGTSVAGNEQFF	TRBJ2-1	once	TRBV2	TRBD2
TGTGCCACCAGCAGAGAGTGGGGGGACTTTAACTATGGCTACACCTTC	CATSREWGDFNYGYTF	TRBJ1-2	once	TRBV15	.
TGTGCCAGCAGCTCCGGATCTCCCTACGAGCAGTACTTC	CASSSGSPYEQYF	TRBJ2-7	once	TRBV7-3	.
TGTGCCAGCAGCACACCGGGGGAGGGCCTAATTGAGCAGTTCTTC	CASSTPGEGLIEQFF	TRBJ2-1	once	TRBV7-9	TRBD2
TGTGCCAGCCTCAGGGGGCGCATATGGGATCAGCCCCAGCATTTT	CASLRGRIWDQPQHF	TRBJ1-5	once	TRBV28	TRBD1
TGTGCTAGCAGCACTAGCGGGGGCACAGATACGCAGTATTTT	CASSTSGGTDTQYF	TRBJ2-3	.	TRBV7-7	TRBD2
TGCAGCGTGGGAGGACTAGCGGGAGGCCCCTACAATGAGCAGTTCTTC	CSVGGLAGGPYNEQFF	TRBJ2-1	.	TRBV29-1	TRBD2
TGTGCCAGCAGCTTAGATTACGGGTACAATGAGCAGTTCTTC	CASSLDYGYNEQFF	TRBJ2-1	.	TRBV11-3	.
TGCGCCAGCAGCTTGGGACAGGGGGCTATTGGCACTGAAGCTTTCTTT	CASSLGQGAIGTEAFF	TRBJ1-1	few	TRBV5-1	TRBD1
TGTGCCAGCAGCTTTAGTTTGGGGGGAAGGGACACTGAAGCTTTCTTT	CASSFSLGGRDTEAFF	TRBJ1-1	few	TRBV5-6	.